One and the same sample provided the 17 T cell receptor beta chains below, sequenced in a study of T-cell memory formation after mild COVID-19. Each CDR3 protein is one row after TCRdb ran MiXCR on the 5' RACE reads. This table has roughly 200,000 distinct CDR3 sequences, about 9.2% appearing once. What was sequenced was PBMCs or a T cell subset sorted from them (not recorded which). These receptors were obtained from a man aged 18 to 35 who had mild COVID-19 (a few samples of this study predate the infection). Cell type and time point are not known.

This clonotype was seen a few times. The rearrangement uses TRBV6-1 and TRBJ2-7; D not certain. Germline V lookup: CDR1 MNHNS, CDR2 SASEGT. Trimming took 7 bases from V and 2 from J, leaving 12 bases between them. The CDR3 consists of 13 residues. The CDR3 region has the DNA TGTGCCAGCACGAGGTGGGGTACCTACGAGCAGTACGTC. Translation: CASTRWGTYEQYV.

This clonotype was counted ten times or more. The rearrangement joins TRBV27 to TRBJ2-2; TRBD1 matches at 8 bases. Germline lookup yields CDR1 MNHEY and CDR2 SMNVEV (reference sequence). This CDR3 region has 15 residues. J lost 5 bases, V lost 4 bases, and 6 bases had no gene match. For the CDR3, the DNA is TGTGCCAGCAGTTCCAGGGGGCGCGGAACCGGGGAGCTGTTTTTT. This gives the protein CASSSRGRGTGELFF.

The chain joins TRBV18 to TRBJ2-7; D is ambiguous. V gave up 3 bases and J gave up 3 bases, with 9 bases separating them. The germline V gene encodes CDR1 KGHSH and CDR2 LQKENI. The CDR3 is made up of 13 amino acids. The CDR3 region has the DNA TGTGCCAGCTCACCGGCCGCCAGCTACGAGCAGTACGTC. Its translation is CASSPAASYEQYV.

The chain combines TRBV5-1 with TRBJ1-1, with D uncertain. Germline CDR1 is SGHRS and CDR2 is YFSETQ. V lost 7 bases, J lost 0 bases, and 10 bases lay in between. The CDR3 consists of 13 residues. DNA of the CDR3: TGCGCCAGCGCCTACACAGTGAACACTGAAGCTTTCTTT. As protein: CASAYTVNTEAFF.

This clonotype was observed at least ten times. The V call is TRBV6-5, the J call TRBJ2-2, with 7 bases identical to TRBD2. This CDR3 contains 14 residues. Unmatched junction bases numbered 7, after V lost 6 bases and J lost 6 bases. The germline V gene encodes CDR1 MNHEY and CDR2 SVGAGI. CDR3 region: CASRREGGAGELFF. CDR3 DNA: TGTGCCAGCAGAAGAGAGGGAGGGGCCGGGGAGCTGTTTTTT.

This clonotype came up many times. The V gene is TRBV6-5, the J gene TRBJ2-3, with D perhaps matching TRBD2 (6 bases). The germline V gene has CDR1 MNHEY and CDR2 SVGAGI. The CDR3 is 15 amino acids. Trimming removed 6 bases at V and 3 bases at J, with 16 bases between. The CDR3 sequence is CASRPPGGVTDTQYF. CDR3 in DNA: TGTGCCAGCAGGCCCCCCGGAGGGGTGACAGATACGCAGTATTTT.

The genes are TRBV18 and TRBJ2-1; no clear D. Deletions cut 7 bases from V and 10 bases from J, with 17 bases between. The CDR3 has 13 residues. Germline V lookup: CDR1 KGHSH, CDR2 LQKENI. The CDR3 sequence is CASLLASVGEQFF. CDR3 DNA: TGTGCCAGCTTACTCGCCTCGGTAGGCGAGCAGTTCTTC.

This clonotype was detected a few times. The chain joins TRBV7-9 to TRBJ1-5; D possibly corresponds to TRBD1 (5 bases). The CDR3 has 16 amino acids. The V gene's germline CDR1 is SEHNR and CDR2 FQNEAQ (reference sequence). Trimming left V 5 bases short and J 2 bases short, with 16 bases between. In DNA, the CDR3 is TGTGCCAGCAGCCGAACCAATTCACAGGGCAATCAGCCCCAGCATTTT. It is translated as CASSRTNSQGNQPQHF.

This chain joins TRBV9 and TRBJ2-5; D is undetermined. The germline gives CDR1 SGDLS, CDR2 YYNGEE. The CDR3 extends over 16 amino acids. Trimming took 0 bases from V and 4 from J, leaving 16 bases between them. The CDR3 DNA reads TGTGCCAGCAGCGTAGGCGGATTTGGTACTTTAGAGACCCAGTACTTC. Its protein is CASSVGGFGTLETQYF.

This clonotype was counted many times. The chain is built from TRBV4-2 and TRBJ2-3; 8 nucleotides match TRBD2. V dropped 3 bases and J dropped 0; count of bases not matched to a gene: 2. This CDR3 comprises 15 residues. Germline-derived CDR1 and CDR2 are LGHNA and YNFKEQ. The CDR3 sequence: CASSQKRGSTDTQYF. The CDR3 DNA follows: TGTGCCAGCAGCCAGAAGCGGGGGAGCACAGATACGCAGTATTTT.

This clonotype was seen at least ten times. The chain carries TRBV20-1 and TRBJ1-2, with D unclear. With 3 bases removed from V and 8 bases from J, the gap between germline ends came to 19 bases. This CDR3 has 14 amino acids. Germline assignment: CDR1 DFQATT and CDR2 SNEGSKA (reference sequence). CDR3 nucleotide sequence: TGCAGTGCTAGGGCTAAAGGCCGACCGGACGGCTACACCTTC. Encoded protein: CSARAKGRPDGYTF.

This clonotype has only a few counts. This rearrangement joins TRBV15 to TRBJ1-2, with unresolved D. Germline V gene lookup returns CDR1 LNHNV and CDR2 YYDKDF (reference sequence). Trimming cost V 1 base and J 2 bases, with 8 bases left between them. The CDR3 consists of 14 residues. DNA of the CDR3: TGTGCCACCAGCAGAGGAGGGCTCAACTATGGCTACACCTTC. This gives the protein CATSRGGLNYGYTF.

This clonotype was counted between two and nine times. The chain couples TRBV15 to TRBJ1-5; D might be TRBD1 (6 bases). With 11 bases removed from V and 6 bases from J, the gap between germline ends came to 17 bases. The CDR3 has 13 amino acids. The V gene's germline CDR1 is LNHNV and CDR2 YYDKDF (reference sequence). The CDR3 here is CALQQGPGQPQHF. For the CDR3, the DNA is TGTGCCCTACAGCAGGGGCCTGGTCAGCCCCAGCATTTT.

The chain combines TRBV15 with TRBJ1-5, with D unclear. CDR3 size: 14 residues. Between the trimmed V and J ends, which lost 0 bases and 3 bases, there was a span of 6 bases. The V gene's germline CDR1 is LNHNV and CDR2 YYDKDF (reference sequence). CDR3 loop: CATSRDRFNQPQHF. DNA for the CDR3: TGTGCCACCAGCAGAGATCGGTTCAATCAGCCCCAGCATTTT.

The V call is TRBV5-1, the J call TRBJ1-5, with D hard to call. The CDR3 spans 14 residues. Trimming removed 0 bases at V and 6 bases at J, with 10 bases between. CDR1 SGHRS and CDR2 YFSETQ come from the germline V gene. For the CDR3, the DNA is TGCGCCAGCAGCTTGGATTCGGGCGGTCAGCCCCAGCATTTT. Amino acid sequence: CASSLDSGGQPQHF.

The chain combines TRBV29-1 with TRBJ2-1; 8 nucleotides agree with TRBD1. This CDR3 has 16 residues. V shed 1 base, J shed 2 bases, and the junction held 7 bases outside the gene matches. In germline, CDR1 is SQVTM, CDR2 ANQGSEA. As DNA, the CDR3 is TGCAGCGTTGAAGGAGGGGGACAGGCTACCTACAATGAGCAGTTCTTC. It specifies CSVEGGGQATYNEQFF.

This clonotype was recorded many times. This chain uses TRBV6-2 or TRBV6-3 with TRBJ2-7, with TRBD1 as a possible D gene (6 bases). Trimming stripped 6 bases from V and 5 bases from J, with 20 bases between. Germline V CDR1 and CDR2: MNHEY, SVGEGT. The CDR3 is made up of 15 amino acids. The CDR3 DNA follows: TGTGCCAGCAGCACAGGGTCGTGGCACTTGGACGAGCAGTACGTC. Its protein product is CASSTGSWHLDEQYV.